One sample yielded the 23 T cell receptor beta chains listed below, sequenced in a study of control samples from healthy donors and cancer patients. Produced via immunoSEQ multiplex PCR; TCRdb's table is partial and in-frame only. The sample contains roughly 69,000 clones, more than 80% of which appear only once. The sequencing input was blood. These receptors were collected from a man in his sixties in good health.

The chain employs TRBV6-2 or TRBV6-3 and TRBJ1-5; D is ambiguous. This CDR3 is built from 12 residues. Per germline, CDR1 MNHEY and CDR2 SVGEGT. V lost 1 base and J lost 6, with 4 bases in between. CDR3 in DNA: TGTGCCAGCAGTTACTGGAGTCAGCCCCAGCATTTT. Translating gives CASSYWSQPQHF.

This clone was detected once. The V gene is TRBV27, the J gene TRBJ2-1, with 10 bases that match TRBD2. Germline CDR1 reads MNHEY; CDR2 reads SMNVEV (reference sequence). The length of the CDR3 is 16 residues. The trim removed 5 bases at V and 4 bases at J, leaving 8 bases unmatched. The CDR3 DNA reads TGTGCCAGCAGTCCTGGGACTAGCGTGATTTACAATGAGCAGTTCTTC. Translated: CASSPGTSVIYNEQFF.

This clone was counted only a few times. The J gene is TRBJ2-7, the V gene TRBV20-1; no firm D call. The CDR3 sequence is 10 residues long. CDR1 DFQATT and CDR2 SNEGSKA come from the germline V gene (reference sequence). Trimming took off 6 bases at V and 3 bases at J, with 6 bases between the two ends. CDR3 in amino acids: CSAVDYEQYF. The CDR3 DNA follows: TGCAGTGCAGTGGACTACGAGCAGTACTTC.

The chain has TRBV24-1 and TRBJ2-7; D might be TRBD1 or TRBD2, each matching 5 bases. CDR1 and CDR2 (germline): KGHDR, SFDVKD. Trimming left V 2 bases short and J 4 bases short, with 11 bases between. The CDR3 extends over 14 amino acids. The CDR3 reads CATSDSEGRYEQYF. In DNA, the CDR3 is TGTGCCACCAGTGATTCTGAGGGGCGGTACGAGCAGTACTTC.

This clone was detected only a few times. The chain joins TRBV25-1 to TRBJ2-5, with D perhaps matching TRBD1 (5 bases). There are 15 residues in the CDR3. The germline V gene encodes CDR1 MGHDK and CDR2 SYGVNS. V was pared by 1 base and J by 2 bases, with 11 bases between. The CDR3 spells CASSELGPGQETQYF. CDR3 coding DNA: TGTGCCAGCAGTGAATTGGGGCCTGGACAAGAGACCCAGTACTTC.

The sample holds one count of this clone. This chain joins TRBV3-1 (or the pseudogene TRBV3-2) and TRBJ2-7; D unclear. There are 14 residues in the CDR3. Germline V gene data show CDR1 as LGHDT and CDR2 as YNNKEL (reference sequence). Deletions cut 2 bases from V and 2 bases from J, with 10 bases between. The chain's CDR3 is CASSQYHTPYEQYF. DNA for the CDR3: TGTGCCAGCAGCCAATATCATACTCCCTACGAGCAGTACTTC.

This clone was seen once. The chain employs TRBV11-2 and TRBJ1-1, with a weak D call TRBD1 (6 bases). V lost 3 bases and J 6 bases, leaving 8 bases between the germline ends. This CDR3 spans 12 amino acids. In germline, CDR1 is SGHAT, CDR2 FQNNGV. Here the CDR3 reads CASSFYRAEAFF. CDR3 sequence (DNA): TGTGCCAGCAGCTTTTACAGGGCTGAAGCTTTCTTT.

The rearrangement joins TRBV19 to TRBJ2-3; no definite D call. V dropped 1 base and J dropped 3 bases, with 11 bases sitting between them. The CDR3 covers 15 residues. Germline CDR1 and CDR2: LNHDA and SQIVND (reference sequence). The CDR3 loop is CASSIGPPGTDTQYF. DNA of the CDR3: TGTGCCAGTAGTATAGGTCCCCCCGGGACAGATACGCAGTATTTT.

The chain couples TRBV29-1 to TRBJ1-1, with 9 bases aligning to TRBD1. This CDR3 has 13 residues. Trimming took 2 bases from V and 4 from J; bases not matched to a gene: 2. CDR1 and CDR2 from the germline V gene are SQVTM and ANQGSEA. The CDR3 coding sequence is TGCAGCGTTGAAACAGGGGGCTTCACTGAAGCTTTCTTT. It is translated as CSVETGGFTEAFF.

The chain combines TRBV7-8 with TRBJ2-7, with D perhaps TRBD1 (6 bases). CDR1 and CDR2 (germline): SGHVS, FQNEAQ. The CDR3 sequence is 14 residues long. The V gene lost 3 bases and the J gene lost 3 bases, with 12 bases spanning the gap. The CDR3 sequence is CASSLGHQSYEQYF. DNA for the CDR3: TGTGCCAGCAGCTTGGGACATCAAAGCTACGAGCAGTACTTC.

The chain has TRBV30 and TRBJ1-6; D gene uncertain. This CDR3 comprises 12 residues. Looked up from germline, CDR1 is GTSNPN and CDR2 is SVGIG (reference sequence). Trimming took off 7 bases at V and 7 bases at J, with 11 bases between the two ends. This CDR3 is CAYTRVNSPLHF. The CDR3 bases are TGTGCCTACACGAGGGTGAATTCACCCCTCCACTTT. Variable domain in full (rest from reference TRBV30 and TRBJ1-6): SQTIHQWPATLVQPVGSPLSLECTVEGTSNPNLYWYRQAAGRGLQLLFYSVGIGQISSEVPQNLSASRPQDRQFILSSKKLLLSDSGFYLCAYTRVNSPLHFGNGTRLTVT.

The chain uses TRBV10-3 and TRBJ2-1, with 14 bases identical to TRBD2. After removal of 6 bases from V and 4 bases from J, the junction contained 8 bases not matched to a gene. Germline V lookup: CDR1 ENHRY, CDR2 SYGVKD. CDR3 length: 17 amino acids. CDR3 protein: CAIRPGTSGSFYNEQFF. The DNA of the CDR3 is TGTGCCATCAGGCCCGGGACTAGCGGGAGCTTTTACAATGAGCAGTTCTTC.

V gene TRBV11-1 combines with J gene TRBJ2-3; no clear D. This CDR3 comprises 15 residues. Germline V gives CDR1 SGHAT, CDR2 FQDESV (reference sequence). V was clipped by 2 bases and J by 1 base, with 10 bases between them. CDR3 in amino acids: CASSLWGGGTDTQYF. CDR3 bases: TGTGCCAGCAGCTTATGGGGTGGTGGCACAGATACGCAGTATTTT.

CDR3 region: CASSSGPENTEAFF. The CDR3 nucleotides are TGTGCCAGCAGTTCCGGTCCAGAAAACACTGAAGCTTTCTTT. The chain recombines TRBV5-5 with TRBJ1-1; D not resolved. This CDR3 region has 14 residues. V gave up 5 bases and J gave up 2 bases, with 13 bases separating them. CDR1 SGHKS and CDR2 YYEKEE come from the germline V gene (reference sequence).

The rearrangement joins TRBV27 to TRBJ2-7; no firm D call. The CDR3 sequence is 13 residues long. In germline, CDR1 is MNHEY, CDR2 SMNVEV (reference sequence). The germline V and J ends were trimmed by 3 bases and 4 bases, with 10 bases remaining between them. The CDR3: CASSFLPSYEQYF. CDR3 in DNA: TGTGCCAGCAGTTTCCTACCTAGTTACGAGCAGTACTTC.

The CDR3 region is CAWSPGGAYGYTF. CDR3 coding DNA: TGTGCCTGGAGTCCAGGGGGTGCCTATGGCTACACCTTC. This rearrangement joins TRBV30 to TRBJ1-2, with TRBD1 matching 7 bases. There are 13 residues in the CDR3. From germline, CDR1 is GTSNPN and CDR2 SVGIG (reference sequence). The trim removed 2 bases at V and 4 bases at J, leaving 4 bases unmatched.

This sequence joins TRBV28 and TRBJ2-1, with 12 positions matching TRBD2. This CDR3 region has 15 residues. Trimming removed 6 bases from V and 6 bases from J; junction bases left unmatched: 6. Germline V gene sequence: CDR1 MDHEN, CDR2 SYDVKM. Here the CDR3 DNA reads TGTGCCAGCAGAAAACTAGCGGGAGGTGCCAATGAGCAGTTCTTC. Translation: CASRKLAGGANEQFF.

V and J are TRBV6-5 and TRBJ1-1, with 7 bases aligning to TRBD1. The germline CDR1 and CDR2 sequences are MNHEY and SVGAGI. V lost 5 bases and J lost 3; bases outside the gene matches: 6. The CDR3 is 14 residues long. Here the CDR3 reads CASSKTGADTEAFF. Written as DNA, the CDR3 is TGTGCCAGCAGTAAAACAGGGGCAGACACTGAAGCTTTCTTT.

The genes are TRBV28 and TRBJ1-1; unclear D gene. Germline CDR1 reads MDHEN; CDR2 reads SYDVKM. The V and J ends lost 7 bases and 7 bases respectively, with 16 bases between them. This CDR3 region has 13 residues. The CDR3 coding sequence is TGTGCCAGCACCCAACCGCCCGCACTTGAAGCTTTCTTT. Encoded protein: CASTQPPALEAFF.

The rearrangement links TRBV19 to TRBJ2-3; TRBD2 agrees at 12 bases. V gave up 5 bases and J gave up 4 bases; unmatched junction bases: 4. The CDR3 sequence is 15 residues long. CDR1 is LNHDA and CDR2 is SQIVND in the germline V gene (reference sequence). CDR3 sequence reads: CASSGLAGRSDTQYF. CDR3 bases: TGTGCCAGTAGTGGACTAGCGGGAAGGTCAGATACGCAGTATTTT.

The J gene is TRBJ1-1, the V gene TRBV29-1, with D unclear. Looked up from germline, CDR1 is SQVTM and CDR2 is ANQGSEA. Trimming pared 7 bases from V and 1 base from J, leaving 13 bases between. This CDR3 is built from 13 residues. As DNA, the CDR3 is TGCAGCGCCAATGACGGACGGAACACTGAAGCTTTCTTT. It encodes CSANDGRNTEAFF.

The CDR3 protein is CASSQKEDRKTQYF. In nucleotides, the CDR3 is TGTGCCAGCAGTCAAAAGGAGGACAGAAAGACCCAGTACTTC. The rearrangement links TRBV5-4 to TRBJ2-5; D is perhaps TRBD1 (6 bases). Trimming shortened V by 5 bases and J by 6 bases, and 17 bases separated the two germline ends. In germline, CDR1 is SGHNT, CDR2 YYREEE (reference sequence). There are 14 residues in the CDR3.

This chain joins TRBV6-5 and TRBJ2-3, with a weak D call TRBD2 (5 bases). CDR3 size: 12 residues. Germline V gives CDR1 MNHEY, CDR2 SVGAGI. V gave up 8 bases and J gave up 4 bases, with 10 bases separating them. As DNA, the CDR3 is TGTGCCAGCGGCTCGAGGGCAGATACGCAGTATTTT. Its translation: CASGSRADTQYF.